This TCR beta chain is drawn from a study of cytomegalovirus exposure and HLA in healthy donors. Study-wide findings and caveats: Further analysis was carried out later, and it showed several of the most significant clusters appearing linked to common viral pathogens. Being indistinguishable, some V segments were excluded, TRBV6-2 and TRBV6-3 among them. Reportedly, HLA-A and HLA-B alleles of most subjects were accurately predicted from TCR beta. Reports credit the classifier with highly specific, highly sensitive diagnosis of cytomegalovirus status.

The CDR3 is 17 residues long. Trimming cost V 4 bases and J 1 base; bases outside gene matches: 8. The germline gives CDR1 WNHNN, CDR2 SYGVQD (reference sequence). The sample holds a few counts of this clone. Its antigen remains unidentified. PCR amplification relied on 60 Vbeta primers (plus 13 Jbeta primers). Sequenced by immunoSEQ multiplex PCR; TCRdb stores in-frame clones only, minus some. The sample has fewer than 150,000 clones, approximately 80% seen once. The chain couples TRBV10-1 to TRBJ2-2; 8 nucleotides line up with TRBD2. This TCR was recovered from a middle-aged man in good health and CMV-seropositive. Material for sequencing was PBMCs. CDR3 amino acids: CASSGIGTSGNTGELFF. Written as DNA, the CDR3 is TGCGCCAGCAGTGGAATTGGAACTAGCGGGAACACCGGGGAGCTGTTTTTT.